This T cell receptor (beta chain) was observed in a study of CD8 T cells in Susac syndrome. Roughly 0.45 to 1 ug RNA was reverse transcribed with random hexamers. TCRdb redid the calling of the immunoSEQ multiplex PCR reads with MiXCR, one entry per CDR3 protein. The repertoire holds about 150,000 distinct CDR3 sequences, with 95% to 96% as singletons. Blood CD8+ and CD4+ T cells underwent high-throughput TCR beta sequencing. Patients with stable or active relapsing-remitting disease, all of them treatment-naive, made up the multiple sclerosis controls. V dropped 4 bases and J dropped 7 bases, with 11 bases sitting between them. The V gene's germline CDR1 is SGHDN and CDR2 FVKESK. CDR3 length equals 13 residues.

The rearrangement uses TRBV14 and TRBJ2-1, with D unclear. This TCR was recovered from a human donor with multiple sclerosis. What was sequenced was CD8+ T cells from PBMCs. The CDR3 DNA reads as TGTGCCAGCAGCCTGACGGGCCTTAATGAGCAGTTCTTC. This encodes CASSLTGLNEQFF. The whole variable domain, remainder taken from reference TRBV14 and TRBJ2-1, is EAGVTQFPSHSVIEKGQTVTLRCDPISGHDNLYWYRRVMGKEIKFLLHFVKESKQDESGMPNNRFLAERTGGTYSTLKVQPAELEDSGVYFCASSLTGLNEQFFGPGTRLTVL.